This T cell receptor beta chain came from a study of T cells after somatic rescue of genetic block. The table came from immunoSEQ multiplex PCR; TCRdb's copy has only in-frame clones and leaves some out. Among 85,000 to 100,000 clones listed, 80% to 90% were seen once. The TCR originated in a woman between 18 and 29 years old. Material for sequencing was peripheral blood mononuclear cells (PBMCs).

CDR3 DNA sequence: TGTGCCAGTGGGACCCTTCCTGGATCCTACAATGAGCAGTTCTTC. Translating it yields CASGTLPGSYNEQFF. V usage is TRBV19 and J usage is TRBJ2-1; perhaps D is TRBD1 or TRBD2 (5 bases each). Trimming took off 8 bases at V and 1 base at J, with 15 bases between the two ends. This CDR3 has 15 amino acids. Germline loops: CDR1 LNHDA, CDR2 SQIVND (reference sequence).